This T cell receptor (beta chain) was documented in a study of cytomegalovirus exposure and HLA in healthy donors. Findings and caveats of the study: According to a later analysis, donors in an Asian-associated ancestry cluster reportedly had fewer N-insertions than the roughly 630-donor mean. As immune exposure information, only CMV serostatus was available. Sequencing artifact likely explains a cluster of highly shared sequence variants.

As regards this clone: Its specificity is unknown.

Trimming took off 7 bases at V and 2 bases at J, with 13 bases between the two ends. CDR1 and CDR2 from the germline V gene are MDHEN and SYDVKM. The CDR3 is made up of 14 amino acids. PCR employed 60 Vbeta and 13 Jbeta primers. Clones were sequenced by immunoSEQ multiplex PCR, and TCRdb holds only the in-frame ones, with some missing. The sample contains roughly 160,000 clones, approximately 82% of which appear only once. The specimen was PBMCs. The V call is TRBV28, the J call TRBJ2-3; tentative D call: TRBD2 (6 bases). This TCR was recovered from a woman aged 40 to 50 in good health and CMV-seropositive. The CDR3 DNA follows: TGTGCCAGCATATTGGGCGGGATCACAGATACGCAGTATTTT. Translation: CASILGGITDTQYF.